These 4 T cell receptor beta chains were all obtained from the same sample, sequenced in a study of Tregs in tolerant kidney transplant recipients. Some clones are missing from TCRdb's copy, which holds only in-frame ones; the method was immunoSEQ multiplex PCR. This table has roughly 52,000 clones, 91% appearing once. The nonmyeloablative bone marrow transplants came from related graft donors, with transient mixed chimerism. Here the sequenced sample was CD8+ T cells from blood (PBMCs), taken 24 months after the transplant. These receptors came from a human patient who received a combined kidney and bone marrow transplant. Some T cells here may be from the graft donor.

For this clone: The junction differs from germline at one of its ends, possibly a read error. V and J are TRBV9 and TRBJ2-1; the match to TRBD2 covers 10 bases. The germline gives CDR1 SGDLS, CDR2 YYNGEE. The CDR3 has 15 residues. This CDR3 is CASTVRTSGDNEQFF. CDR3 DNA: TGTGCCAGCACCGTAAGGACTAGCGGAGACAATGAGCAGTTCTTC. The full variable domain, completed using reference TRBV9 and TRBJ2-1, is DSGVTQTPKHLITATGQRVTLRCSPRSGDLSVYWYQQSLDQGLQFLIQYYNGEERAKGNILERFSAQQFPDLHSELNLSSLELGDSALYFCASTVRTSGDNEQFFGPGTRLTVL.

The chain couples TRBV30 to TRBJ2-5, with a weak D call TRBD1 (5 bases). This CDR3 is built from 13 residues. Germline V gene data show CDR1 as GTSNPN and CDR2 as SVGIG (reference sequence). Trimming took 1 base from V and 2 from J, leaving 8 bases between them. The CDR3 is CAWSGTGQETQYF. As DNA, the CDR3 is TGTGCCTGGAGTGGCACAGGACAAGAGACCCAGTACTTC.

CDR3 amino acids: CASSPLTGGAYEQYF. Here the CDR3 DNA reads TGTGCCAGCTCACCCCTGACAGGGGGCGCCTACGAGCAGTACTTC. V gene TRBV18 combines with J gene TRBJ2-7; 10 nucleotides match TRBD1. CDR3 length equals 15 residues. The trim removed 3 bases at V and 2 bases at J, leaving 4 bases unmatched. Germline V CDR1 and CDR2: KGHSH, LQKENI.

The chain combines TRBV15 with TRBJ2-1; 11 bases align to TRBD1. Germline V gives CDR1 LNHNV, CDR2 YYDKDF (reference sequence). This CDR3 has 15 residues. The trim removed 4 bases at V and 8 bases at J, leaving 7 bases unmatched. CDR3 amino acids: CATSKGQGARDEQFF. The CDR3 DNA sequence: TGTGCCACCAGCAAAGGACAGGGGGCGCGGGATGAGCAGTTCTTC.